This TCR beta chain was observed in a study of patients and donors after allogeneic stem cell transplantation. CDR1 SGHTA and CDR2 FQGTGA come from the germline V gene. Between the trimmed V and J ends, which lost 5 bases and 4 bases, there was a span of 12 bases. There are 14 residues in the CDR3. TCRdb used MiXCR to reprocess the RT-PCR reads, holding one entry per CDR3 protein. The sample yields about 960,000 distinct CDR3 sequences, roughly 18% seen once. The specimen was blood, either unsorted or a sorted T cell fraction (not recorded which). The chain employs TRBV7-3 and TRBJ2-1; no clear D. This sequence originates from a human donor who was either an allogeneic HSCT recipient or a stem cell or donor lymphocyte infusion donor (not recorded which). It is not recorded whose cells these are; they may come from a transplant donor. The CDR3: CASSQDGVYNEQFF. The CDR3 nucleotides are TGTGCCAGCAGCCAGGACGGTGTGTACAATGAGCAGTTCTTC.